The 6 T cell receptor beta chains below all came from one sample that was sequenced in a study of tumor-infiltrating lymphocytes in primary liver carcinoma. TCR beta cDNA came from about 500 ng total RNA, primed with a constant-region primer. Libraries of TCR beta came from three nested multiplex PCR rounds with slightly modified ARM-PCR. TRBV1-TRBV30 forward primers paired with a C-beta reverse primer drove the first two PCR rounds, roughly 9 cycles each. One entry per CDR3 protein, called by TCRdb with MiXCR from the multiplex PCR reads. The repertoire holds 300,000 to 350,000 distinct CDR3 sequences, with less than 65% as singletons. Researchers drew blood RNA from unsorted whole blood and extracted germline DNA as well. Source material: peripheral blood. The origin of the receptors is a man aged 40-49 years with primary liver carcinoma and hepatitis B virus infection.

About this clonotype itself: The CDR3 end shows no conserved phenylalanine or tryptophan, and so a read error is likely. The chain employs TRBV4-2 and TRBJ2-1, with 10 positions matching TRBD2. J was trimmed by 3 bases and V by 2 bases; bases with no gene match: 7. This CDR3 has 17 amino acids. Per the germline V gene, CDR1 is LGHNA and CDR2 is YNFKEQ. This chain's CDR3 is CASSQLSGRALYNEQFL. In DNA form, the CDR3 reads TGTGCCAGCAGCCAACTGAGCGGGAGGGCCCTCTACAATGAGCAGTTCCTC.

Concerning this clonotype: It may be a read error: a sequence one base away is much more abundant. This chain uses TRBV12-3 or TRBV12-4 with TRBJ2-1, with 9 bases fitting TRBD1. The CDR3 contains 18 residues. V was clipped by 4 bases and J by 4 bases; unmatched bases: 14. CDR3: CASSSIYRGQWKYNEQFF. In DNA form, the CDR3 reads TGTGCCAGCAGTTCTATATACAGGGGGCAGTGGAAGTACAATGAGCAGTTCTTC.

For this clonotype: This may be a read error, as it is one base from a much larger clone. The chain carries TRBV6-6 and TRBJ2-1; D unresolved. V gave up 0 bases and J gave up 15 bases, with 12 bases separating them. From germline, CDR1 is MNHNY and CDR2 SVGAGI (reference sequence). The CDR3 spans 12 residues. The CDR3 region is CASSYSTKFRFF. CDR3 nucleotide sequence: TGTGCCAGCAGTTACTCGACCAAGTTCCGGTTCTTC.

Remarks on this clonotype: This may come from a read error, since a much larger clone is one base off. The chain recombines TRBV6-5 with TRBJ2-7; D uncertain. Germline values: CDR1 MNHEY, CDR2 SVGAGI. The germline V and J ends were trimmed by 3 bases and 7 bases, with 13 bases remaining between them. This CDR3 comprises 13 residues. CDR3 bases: TGTGCCAGCAGTTATTCCCGGAGAACGGAGCAGTACTTC. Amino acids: CASSYSRRTEQYF.

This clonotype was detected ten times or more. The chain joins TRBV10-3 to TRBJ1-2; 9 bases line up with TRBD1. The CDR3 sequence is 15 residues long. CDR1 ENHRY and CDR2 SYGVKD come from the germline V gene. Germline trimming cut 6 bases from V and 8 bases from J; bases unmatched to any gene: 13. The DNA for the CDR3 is TGTGCCATCAGCCCCGGGGGACAGGGACAAATAGGCTACACCTTC. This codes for CAISPGGQGQIGYTF.

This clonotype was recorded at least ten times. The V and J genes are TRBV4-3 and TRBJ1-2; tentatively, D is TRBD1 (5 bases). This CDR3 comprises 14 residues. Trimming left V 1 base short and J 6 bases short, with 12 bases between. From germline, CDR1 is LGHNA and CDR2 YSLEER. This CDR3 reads CASSQVSSRDGYTF. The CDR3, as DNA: TGCGCCAGCAGCCAAGTATCTTCCAGGGATGGCTACACCTTC.